This T cell receptor (beta chain) was identified during a study of T cell changes during pregnancy in multiple sclerosis. V lost 0 bases to trimming and J lost 0 bases, with 3 bases between them. Germline V gene data show CDR1 as SGDLS and CDR2 as YYNGEE. CDR3 size: 13 residues. The assay was immunoSEQ multiplex PCR, and TCRdb's table has in-frame clones only and misses some. The sample consists of about 43,000 clones, roughly 91% of them appearing once. The V and J genes are TRBV9 and TRBJ2-5; D is unresolved. This TCR was recovered from a female donor with multiple sclerosis, enrolled in a pregnancy study. The sequenced sample consisted of PBMCs (not recorded whether the cells were cultured). CDR3 protein: CASSVGNQETQYF. In nucleotides, the CDR3 is TGTGCCAGCAGCGTAGGGAACCAAGAGACCCAGTACTTC.